The 27 T cell receptor beta chains below were found in one sample sequenced in a study of T cell responses to AZD1222 COVID-19 vaccine. Produced via immunoSEQ multiplex PCR; TCRdb's table is partial and in-frame only. The sample records 100,000 to 150,000 clones, 80% to 90% being singletons. Sequencing used peripheral blood, obtained on day 0 of AZD1222 vaccination. Receptor source: an adult in good health.

The chain employs TRBV28 and TRBJ1-2, with D maybe TRBD1 (5 bases). Trimming removed 7 bases from V and 3 bases from J, with 12 bases in between. CDR1 and CDR2 (germline): MDHEN, SYDVKM. The CDR3 loop spans 13 amino acids. The CDR3 nucleotides are TGTGCCAGCACCCCCCGGGGGTACTATGGCTACACCTTC. Protein product: CASTPRGYYGYTF.

The genes are TRBV6-1 and TRBJ1-2; no reliable D call. Germline CDR1 and CDR2: MNHNS and SASEGT. The CDR3 is 14 amino acids. The germline V and J ends were trimmed by 1 base and 3 bases, with 9 bases remaining between them. In DNA form, the CDR3 reads TGTGCCAGCAGTGAAGGCTGGTCTTACTATGGCTACACCTTC. Residues: CASSEGWSYYGYTF.

This chain links TRBV11-3 with TRBJ2-1; the match to TRBD2 covers 7 bases. The CDR3 length is 15 residues. The ends lost 4 bases at V and 9 bases at J; junction bases unmatched: 12. CDR1 and CDR2 from the germline V gene are SGHNT and YENEEA. This chain's CDR3 is CASSSPSAGNIEQFF. DNA for the CDR3: TGTGCCAGCAGCTCCCCCTCAGCGGGAAATATTGAGCAGTTCTTC.

This clone came up once. CDR3 nucleotides: TGTGCCAGCAGTGACGGACTAGCGGGAGGGCAAGAGACCCAGTACTTC. Translated: CASSDGLAGGQETQYF. The V call is TRBV6-1, the J call TRBJ2-5; TRBD2 matches 15 bases. CDR1 and CDR2 from the germline V gene are MNHNS and SASEGT. Trimming took 3 bases from V and 2 from J; bases not matched to a gene: 1. The CDR3 is 16 residues long.

This rearrangement joins TRBV7-9 to TRBJ2-3, with 7 nucleotides matching TRBD1. Losses at the gene ends were 5 bases for V and 0 bases for J; bases not matched to a gene: 14. This CDR3 comprises 18 residues. The germline V gene encodes CDR1 SEHNR and CDR2 FQNEAQ (reference sequence). CDR3 protein: CASSTTGALTSSTDTQYF. The CDR3 DNA is TGTGCCAGCAGCACCACAGGGGCGTTGACTTCTAGCACAGATACGCAGTATTTT.

This clone was observed once. The CDR3 coding sequence is TGTGCCAGCAGCTTTCCCGGACTTCGTAATCAGCCCCAGCATTTT. Its protein product is CASSFPGLRNQPQHF. The V gene is TRBV21-1, the J gene TRBJ1-5. TRBV21-1 is a recognized pseudogene. This CDR3 spans 15 amino acids.

The chain carries TRBV19 and TRBJ2-7; 11 bases map to TRBD1. With 3 bases clipped from V and 3 bases from J, the junction kept 1 base outside the gene matches. The CDR3 runs 14 residues. The germline V gene has CDR1 LNHDA and CDR2 SQIVND (reference sequence). The CDR3 region has the DNA TGTGCCAGTAGTATCGGGACAGGGGGCTACGAGCAGTACTTC. Protein product: CASSIGTGGYEQYF.

V usage is TRBV2 and J usage is TRBJ2-7; 11 bases align to TRBD2. The germline gives CDR1 SNHLY, CDR2 FYNNEI. V was pared by 6 bases and J by 3 bases, with 7 bases of the junction left unmatched. The CDR3 loop spans 15 amino acids. CDR3 coding DNA: TGTGCCAGCAGCCAACTAGCGGGAGCGCTCTACGAGCAGTACTTC. It codes for CASSQLAGALYEQYF.

This chain joins TRBV7-3 and TRBJ2-2, with D perhaps TRBD1 or TRBD2 (5 bases each). Trimming left V 2 bases short and J 1 base short, with 11 bases between. Germline V gene sequence: CDR1 SGHTA, CDR2 FQGTGA. The CDR3 is 16 amino acids. The CDR3 nucleotides are TGTGCCAGCAGCTTAGTAAGGGGACGGAACACCGGGGAGCTGTTTTTT. Translating gives CASSLVRGRNTGELFF.

This sequence joins TRBV5-1 and TRBJ2-7; 7 positions match TRBD1. The length of the CDR3 is 14 residues. Germline loops: CDR1 SGHRS, CDR2 YFSETQ. V trimming: 5 bases; J trimming: 3 bases; junction bases outside the gene matches: 8. CDR3 amino acids: CASSSGTANYEQYF. CDR3 bases: TGCGCCAGCAGTTCCGGGACAGCAAACTACGAGCAGTACTTC.

As to this clone: One end of the junction is discordant with germline, which a read error may explain. V gene TRBV6-5 combines with J gene TRBJ2-7; 8 nucleotides align to TRBD2. This CDR3 is 11 amino acids long. The V gene's germline CDR1 is MNHEY and CDR2 SVGAGI. The CDR3 is CASSSSGRGDF. CDR3 nucleotide sequence: TGTGCCAGCAGTTCAAGCGGGAGAGGTGACTTC.

V gene TRBV24-1 combines with J gene TRBJ1-2; D ambiguous. Germline V lookup: CDR1 KGHDR, CDR2 SFDVKD. This CDR3 has 14 residues. Trimming cost V 9 bases and J 1 base, with 14 bases left between them. CDR3 residues: CATSGRTDNYGYTF. CDR3 sequence (DNA): TGTGCCACCTCAGGTAGGACGGATAACTATGGCTACACCTTC.

The chain joins TRBV5-4 to TRBJ1-2, with 11 bases matching TRBD1. V dropped 3 bases and J dropped 3; count of bases not matched to a gene: 4. Germline V gene lookup returns CDR1 SGHNT and CDR2 YYREEE (reference sequence). CDR3 length equals 15 residues. The CDR3 reads CASSWPGQGDYGYTF. The CDR3 nucleotides read TGTGCCAGCAGCTGGCCGGGACAGGGGGACTATGGCTACACCTTC.

The V call is TRBV20-1, the J call TRBJ2-3; D is uncertain. Germline lookup yields CDR1 DFQATT and CDR2 SNEGSKA (reference sequence). The length of the CDR3 is 14 residues. V was pared by 3 bases and J by 3 bases, with 13 bases between. The CDR3: CSASLETTTDTQYF. The DNA for the CDR3 is TGCAGTGCTAGTCTGGAGACGACAACAGATACGCAGTATTTT.

This chain uses TRBV10-2 with TRBJ2-1, with a possible D match to TRBD1 (5 bases). V lost 4 bases and J lost 0, with 13 bases in between. Germline V lookup: CDR1 WSHSY, CDR2 SAAADI. CDR3 length equals 16 residues. For the CDR3, the DNA is TGCGCCAGCAGTGTCGTGGGGCAGAGCTCCTACAATGAGCAGTTCTTC. Its protein product is CASSVVGQSSYNEQFF.

This chain links TRBV7-2 with TRBJ2-3; TRBD1 or TRBD2 may be the D gene (5 bases each). V was trimmed by 3 bases and J by 2 bases, leaving 12 bases between them. Germline CDR1 and CDR2: SGHTA and FQGNSA. CDR3 length: 15 amino acids. Written as DNA, the CDR3 is TGTGCCAGCAGCTTCGGGGCAGGGTACACAGATACGCAGTATTTT. Translation: CASSFGAGYTDTQYF.

The J gene is TRBJ2-5, the V gene TRBV11-2; D gene ambiguous. This CDR3 spans 12 amino acids. Germline V gene data show CDR1 as SGHAT and CDR2 as FQNNGV. Trimming stripped 4 bases from V and 3 bases from J, with 6 bases between. The CDR3 region has the DNA TGTGCCAGCAGCTCCTTCAAAGAGACCCAGTACTTC. The encoded protein is CASSSFKETQYF.

The V and J genes are TRBV4-2 and TRBJ2-7; 9 nucleotides line up with TRBD1. Trimming removed 1 base from V and 5 bases from J; junction bases left unmatched: 3. The CDR3 has 14 amino acids. Germline values: CDR1 LGHNA, CDR2 YNFKEQ. In DNA form, the CDR3 reads TGTGCCAGCAGCCAAGGGGACAGGGAAGACGAGCAGTACTTC. Its protein is CASSQGDREDEQYF.

The chain couples TRBV5-1 to TRBJ1-4; possible D gene TRBD1, 5 bases. Looked up from germline, CDR1 is SGHRS and CDR2 is YFSETQ. V was pared by 5 bases and J by 1 base, with 9 bases between. This CDR3 contains 14 residues. The CDR3 here is CASRQGVTNEKLFF. The CDR3 region has the DNA TGCGCCAGCAGGCAAGGGGTAACTAATGAAAAACTGTTTTTT.

V usage is TRBV5-1 and J usage is TRBJ2-3; 7 bases match TRBD2. From germline, CDR1 is SGHRS and CDR2 YFSETQ. This CDR3 is built from 16 residues. Germline trimming cut 4 bases from V and 2 bases from J; bases unmatched to any gene: 10. The CDR3 DNA reads as TGCGCCAGCAGCGTCGCCGGACTAGAAAACACAGATACGCAGTATTTT. The encoded protein is CASSVAGLENTDTQYF.

DNA of the CDR3: TGTGCCACCTCTAAGGGATCCACCTCGAACACCGGGGAGCTGTTTTTT. This sequence encodes CATSKGSTSNTGELFF. This chain connects TRBV11-2 to TRBJ2-2; D unresolved. The ends were cut back, 10 bases at V and 0 bases at J, with 18 bases in the middle. This CDR3 has 16 residues. Germline lookup yields CDR1 SGHAT and CDR2 FQNNGV. Full variable domain (outside the CDR3, taken from reference TRBV11-2 and TRBJ2-2): EAGVAQSPRYKIIEKRQSVAFWCNPISGHATLYWYQQILGQGPKLLIQFQNNGVVDDSQLPKDRFSAERLKGVDSTLKIQPAKLEDSAVYLCATSKGSTSNTGELFFGEGSRLTVL.

The chain links TRBV11-3 to TRBJ1-3, with unresolved D. From germline, CDR1 is SGHNT and CDR2 YENEEA. V was clipped by 3 bases and J by 0 bases, with 9 bases between them. The CDR3 spans 15 residues. Here the CDR3 DNA reads TGTGCCAGCAGCTTGGATGGCCTCTCTGGAAACACCATATATTTT. This sequence encodes CASSLDGLSGNTIYF.

The chain carries TRBV5-3 and TRBJ1-6; 7 positions agree with TRBD1. TRBV5-3 is marked as an open reading frame, function uncertain. Germline trimming cut 0 bases from V and 6 bases from J; bases unmatched to any gene: 18. This CDR3 is 20 amino acids long. The CDR3 sequence is CARSLEATTGCYRGNSPLHF. Here the CDR3 DNA reads TGTGCCAGAAGCTTGGAAGCGACGACAGGGTGCTATCGGGGTAATTCACCCCTCCACTTT.

The chain is built from TRBV6-6 and TRBJ2-1, with 8 bases identical to TRBD2. CDR1 and CDR2 from the germline V gene are MNHNY and SVGAGI (reference sequence). The CDR3 sequence is 16 residues long. J gave up 2 bases and V 7 bases, and 10 bases lay outside the gene matches. The CDR3 nucleotides read TGTGCCAGCAAGTCGGGCGGGGGGATTGCCTACAATGAGCAGTTCTTC. Translated: CASKSGGGIAYNEQFF.

This sequence joins TRBV9 and TRBJ1-2; D call uncertain. There are 18 residues in the CDR3. V lost 0 bases to trimming and J lost 2 bases, with 20 bases between them. Looked up from germline, CDR1 is SGDLS and CDR2 is YYNGEE. CDR3 sequence reads: CASSVDLASLHTNYGYTF. For the CDR3, the DNA is TGTGCCAGCAGCGTAGACCTCGCCAGCCTCCACACCAACTATGGCTACACCTTC.

In this sample, this clone turned up a few times. The chain combines TRBV30 with TRBJ2-3; weak D call: TRBD1 (6 bases). Germline-derived CDR1 and CDR2 are GTSNPN and SVGIG (reference sequence). Between the trimmed V and J ends, which lost 0 bases and 4 bases, there was a span of 8 bases. The CDR3 length is 13 residues. CDR3 amino acids: CAWSVQGADTQYF. The CDR3 bases are TGTGCCTGGAGTGTACAGGGTGCAGATACGCAGTATTTT.

V is TRBV9 and J is TRBJ2-1, with a possible D match to TRBD1 (5 bases). The CDR3 runs 13 residues. Germline CDR1 SGDLS, CDR2 YYNGEE. The V gene lost 5 bases and the J gene lost 2 bases, with 8 bases spanning the gap. This CDR3 is CASSQGTYNEQFF. In nucleotides, the CDR3 is TGTGCCAGCAGTCAGGGTACCTACAATGAGCAGTTCTTC.